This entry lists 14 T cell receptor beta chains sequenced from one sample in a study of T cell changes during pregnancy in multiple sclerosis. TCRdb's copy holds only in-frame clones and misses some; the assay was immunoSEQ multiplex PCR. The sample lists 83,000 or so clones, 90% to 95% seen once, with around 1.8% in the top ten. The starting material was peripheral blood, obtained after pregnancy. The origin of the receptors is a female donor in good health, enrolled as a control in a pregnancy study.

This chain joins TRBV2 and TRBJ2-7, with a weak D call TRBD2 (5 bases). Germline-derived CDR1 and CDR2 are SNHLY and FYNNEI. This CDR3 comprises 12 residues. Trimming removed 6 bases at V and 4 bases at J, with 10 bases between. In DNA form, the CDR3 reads TGTGCCAGCAGAGGGAGTCCATACGAGCAGTACTTC. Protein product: CASRGSPYEQYF. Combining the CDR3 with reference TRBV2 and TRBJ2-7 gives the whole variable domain EPEVTQTPSHQVTQMGQEVILRCVPISNHLYFYWYRQILGQKVEFLVSFYNNEISEKSEIFDDQFSVERPDGSNFTLKIRSTKLEDSAMYFCASRGSPYEQYFGPGTRLTVT.

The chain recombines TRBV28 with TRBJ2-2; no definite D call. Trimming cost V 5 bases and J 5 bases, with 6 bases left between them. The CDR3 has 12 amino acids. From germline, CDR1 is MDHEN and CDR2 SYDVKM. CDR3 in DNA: TGTGCCAGCAGTACTCCGACCGGGGAGCTGTTTTTT. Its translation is CASSTPTGELFF. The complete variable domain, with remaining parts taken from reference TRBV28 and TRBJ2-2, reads DVKVTQSSRYLVKRTGEKVFLECVQDMDHENMFWYRQDPGLGLRLIYFSYDVKMKEKGDIPEGYSVSREKKERFSLILESASTNQTSMYLCASSTPTGELFFGEGSRLTVL.

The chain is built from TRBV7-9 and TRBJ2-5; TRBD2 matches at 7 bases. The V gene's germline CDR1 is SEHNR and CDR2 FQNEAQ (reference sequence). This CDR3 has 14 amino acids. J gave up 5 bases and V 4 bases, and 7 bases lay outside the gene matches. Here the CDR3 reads CASSSQGGDETQYF. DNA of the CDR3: TGTGCCAGCAGCTCGCAGGGAGGGGACGAGACCCAGTACTTC.

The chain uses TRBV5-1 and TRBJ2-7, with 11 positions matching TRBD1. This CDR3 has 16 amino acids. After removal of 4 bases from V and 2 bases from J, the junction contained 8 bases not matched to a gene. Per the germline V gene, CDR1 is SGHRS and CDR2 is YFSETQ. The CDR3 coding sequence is TGCGCCAGCAGCGCAACCGGGACAGGGGGGACCTACGAGCAGTACTTC. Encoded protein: CASSATGTGGTYEQYF.

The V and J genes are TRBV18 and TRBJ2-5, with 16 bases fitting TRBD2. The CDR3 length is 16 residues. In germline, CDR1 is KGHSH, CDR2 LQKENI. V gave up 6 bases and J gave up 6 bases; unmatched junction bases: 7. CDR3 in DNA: TGTGCCAGCTCTCCCGGGACTAGCGGGAGGGCGAAGACCCAGTACTTC. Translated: CASSPGTSGRAKTQYF. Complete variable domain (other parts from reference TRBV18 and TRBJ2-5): NAGVMQNPRHLVRRRGQEARLRCSPMKGHSHVYWYRQLPEEGLKFMVYLQKENIIDESGMPKERFSAEFPKEGPSILRIQQVVRGDSAAYFCASSPGTSGRAKTQYFGPGTRLLVL.

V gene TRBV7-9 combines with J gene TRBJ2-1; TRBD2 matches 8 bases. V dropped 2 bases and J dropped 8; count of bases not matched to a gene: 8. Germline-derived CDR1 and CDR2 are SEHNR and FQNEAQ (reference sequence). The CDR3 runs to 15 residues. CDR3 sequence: CASSLPAGGVDEQFF. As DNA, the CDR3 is TGTGCCAGCAGCTTACCGGCGGGAGGAGTAGATGAGCAGTTCTTC.

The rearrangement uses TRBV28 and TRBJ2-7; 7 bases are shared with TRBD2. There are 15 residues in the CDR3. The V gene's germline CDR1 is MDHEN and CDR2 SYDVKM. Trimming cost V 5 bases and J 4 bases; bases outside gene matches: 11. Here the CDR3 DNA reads TGTGCCAGCAGTCTCCCCCAGGGCGGGAGTTACGAGCAGTACTTC. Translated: CASSLPQGGSYEQYF.

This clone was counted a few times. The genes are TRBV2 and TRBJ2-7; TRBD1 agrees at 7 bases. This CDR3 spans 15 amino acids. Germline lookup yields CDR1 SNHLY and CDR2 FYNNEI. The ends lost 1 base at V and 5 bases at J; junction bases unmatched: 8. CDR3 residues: CASSEGVTGSDEQYF. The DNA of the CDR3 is TGTGCCAGCAGTGAAGGCGTGACAGGGAGCGACGAGCAGTACTTC.

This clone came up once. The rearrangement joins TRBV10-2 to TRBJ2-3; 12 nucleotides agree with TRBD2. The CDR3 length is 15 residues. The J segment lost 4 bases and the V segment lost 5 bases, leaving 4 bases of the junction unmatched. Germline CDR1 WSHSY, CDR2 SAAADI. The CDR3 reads CASSLLAGGPDTQYF. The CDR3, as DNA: TGCGCCAGCAGTCTACTAGCGGGAGGCCCAGATACGCAGTATTTT.

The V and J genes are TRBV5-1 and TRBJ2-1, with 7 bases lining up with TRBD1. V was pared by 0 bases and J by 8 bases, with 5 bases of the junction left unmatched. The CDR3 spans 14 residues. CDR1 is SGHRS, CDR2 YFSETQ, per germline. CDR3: CASSLEGGGHEQFF. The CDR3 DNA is TGCGCCAGCAGCTTGGAAGGGGGCGGACATGAGCAGTTCTTC.

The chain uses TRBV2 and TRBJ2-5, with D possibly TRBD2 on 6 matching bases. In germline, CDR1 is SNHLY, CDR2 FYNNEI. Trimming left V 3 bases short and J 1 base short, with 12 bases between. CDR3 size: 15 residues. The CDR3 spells CASSDSGVGQETQYF. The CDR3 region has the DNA TGTGCCAGCAGTGACTCGGGAGTGGGCCAAGAGACCCAGTACTTC. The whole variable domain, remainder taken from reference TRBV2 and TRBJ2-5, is EPEVTQTPSHQVTQMGQEVILRCVPISNHLYFYWYRQILGQKVEFLVSFYNNEISEKSEIFDDQFSVERPDGSNFTLKIRSTKLEDSAMYFCASSDSGVGQETQYFGPGTRLLVL.

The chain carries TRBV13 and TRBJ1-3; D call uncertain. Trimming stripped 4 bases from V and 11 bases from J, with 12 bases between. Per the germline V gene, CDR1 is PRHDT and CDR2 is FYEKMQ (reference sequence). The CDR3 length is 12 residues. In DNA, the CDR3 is TGTGCCAGCAGCTCGGGTAGGAGGTCCATATATTTT. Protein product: CASSSGRRSIYF.

The DNA for the CDR3 is TGTGCCAGCAGCACCCATGGGGGGGGGAACACTGAAGCTTTCTTT. Translating gives CASSTHGGGNTEAFF. The chain couples TRBV7-9 to TRBJ1-1, with D maybe TRBD1 (5 bases). V was shortened by 5 bases and J by 1 base, with 14 bases between the two germline ends. This CDR3 contains 15 residues. Germline V gene lookup returns CDR1 SEHNR and CDR2 FQNEAQ (reference sequence).

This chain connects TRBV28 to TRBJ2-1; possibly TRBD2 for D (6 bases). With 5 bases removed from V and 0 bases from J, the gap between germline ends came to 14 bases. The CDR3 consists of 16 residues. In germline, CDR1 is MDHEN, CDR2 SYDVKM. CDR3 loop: CASSPGSGSSYNEQFF. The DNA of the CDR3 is TGTGCCAGCAGTCCCGGGAGCGGAAGCTCCTACAATGAGCAGTTCTTC.